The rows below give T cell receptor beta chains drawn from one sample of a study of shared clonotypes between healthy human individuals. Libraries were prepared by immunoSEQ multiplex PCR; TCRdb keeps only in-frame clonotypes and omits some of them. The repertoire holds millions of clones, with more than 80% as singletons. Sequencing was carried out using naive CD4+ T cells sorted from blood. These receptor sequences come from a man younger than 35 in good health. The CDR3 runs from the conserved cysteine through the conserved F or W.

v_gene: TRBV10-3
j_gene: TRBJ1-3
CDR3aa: CAISGTAGNTIYF

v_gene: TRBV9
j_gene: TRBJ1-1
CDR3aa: CASSAGQGKNTEAFF

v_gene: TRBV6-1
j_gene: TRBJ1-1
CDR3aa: CASSEVGVNTEAFF

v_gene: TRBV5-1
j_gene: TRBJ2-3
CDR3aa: CASSRGLFTDTQYF

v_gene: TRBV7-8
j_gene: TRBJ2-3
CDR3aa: CASSSGQVTDTQYF

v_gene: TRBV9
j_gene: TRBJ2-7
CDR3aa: CASSVELAPTYEQYF

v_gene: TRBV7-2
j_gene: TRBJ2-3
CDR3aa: CASSLGALSTDTQYF

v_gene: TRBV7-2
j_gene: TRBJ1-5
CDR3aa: CASNYEGQPQHF

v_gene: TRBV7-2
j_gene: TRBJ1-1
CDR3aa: CASSLRVMNTEAFF

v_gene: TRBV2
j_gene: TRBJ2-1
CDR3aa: CASKKTGSGGISSYNEQFF

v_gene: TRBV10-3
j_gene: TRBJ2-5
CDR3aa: CVRYGGRIQETQYF

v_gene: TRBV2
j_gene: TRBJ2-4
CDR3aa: CASSALRNKNIQYF

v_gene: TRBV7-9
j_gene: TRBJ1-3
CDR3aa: CASSDSPEGNTIYF

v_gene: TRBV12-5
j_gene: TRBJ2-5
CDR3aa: CASGPGLAGMKTQYF

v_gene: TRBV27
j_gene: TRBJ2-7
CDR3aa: CASSSTGLEQYF

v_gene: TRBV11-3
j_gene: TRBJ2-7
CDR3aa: CASSFRDRTYEQYF

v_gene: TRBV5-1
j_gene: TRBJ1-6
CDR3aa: CASRPALNSPLHF

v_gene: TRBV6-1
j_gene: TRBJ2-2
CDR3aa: CASSEGPNTGELFF

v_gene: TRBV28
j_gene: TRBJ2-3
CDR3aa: CASTLPSGRISTDTQYF

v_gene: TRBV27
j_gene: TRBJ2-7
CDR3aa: CASSFPGHSSYEQYF

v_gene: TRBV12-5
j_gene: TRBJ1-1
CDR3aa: CASGLPYTGGVSTEAFF

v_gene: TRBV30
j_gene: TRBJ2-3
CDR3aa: CAWSAPSGSTDTQYF

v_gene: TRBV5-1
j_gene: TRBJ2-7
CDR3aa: CASSLMTGGEQYF

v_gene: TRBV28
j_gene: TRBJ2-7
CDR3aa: CASSSYELKTYEQYF

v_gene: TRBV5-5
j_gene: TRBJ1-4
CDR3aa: CASSLGRPATNEKLFF

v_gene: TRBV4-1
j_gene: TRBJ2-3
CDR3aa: CASSQVDRGTDTQYF

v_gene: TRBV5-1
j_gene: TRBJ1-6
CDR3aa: CASSLVAENSPLHF

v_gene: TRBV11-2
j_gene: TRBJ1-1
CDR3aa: CASQEIGQTNTEAFF

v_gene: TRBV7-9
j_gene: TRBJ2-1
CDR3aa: CASSLGGGNEQFF

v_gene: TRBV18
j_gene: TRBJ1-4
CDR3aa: CASSPGGRINEKLFF

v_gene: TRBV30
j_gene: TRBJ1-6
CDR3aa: CAWSGTGPSPLHF

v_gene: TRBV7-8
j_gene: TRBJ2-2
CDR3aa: CASNRGGTNTGELFF

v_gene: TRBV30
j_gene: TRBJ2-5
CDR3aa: CAWSPSRETQYF

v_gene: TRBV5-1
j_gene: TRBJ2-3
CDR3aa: CASSLESRASDTQYF

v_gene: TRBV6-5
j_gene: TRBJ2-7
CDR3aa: CASSGGIRSYEQYF

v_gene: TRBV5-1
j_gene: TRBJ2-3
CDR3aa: CASSLRLAGGTDTDTQYF

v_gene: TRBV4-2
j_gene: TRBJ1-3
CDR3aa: CASSLHNPWGAPRSSGNTIYF

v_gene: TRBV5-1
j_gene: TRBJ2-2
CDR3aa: CASSLPGQANTGELFF

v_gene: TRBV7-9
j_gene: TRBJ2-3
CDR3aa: CASSTPRLSTDTQYF

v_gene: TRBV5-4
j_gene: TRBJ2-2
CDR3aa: CASSPEDRTVGFANTGELFF

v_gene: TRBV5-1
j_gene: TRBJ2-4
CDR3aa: CASSPTGGAEPKNIQYF

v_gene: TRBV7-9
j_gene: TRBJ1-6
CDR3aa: CASQMTGELSSYNSPLHF

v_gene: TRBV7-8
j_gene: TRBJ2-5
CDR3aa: CASSGRTGKQETQYF

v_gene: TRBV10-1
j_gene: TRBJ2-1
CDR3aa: CASSDHPTSGNEQFF

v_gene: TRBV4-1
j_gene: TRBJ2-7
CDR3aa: CASSQAGVFEQYF

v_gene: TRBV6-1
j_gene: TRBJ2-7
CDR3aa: CASSRQGAAYEQYF

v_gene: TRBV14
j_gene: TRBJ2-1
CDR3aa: CASSLAPGLVSAEQFF

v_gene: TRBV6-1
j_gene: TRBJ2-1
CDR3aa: CASSEAPLVGLAGNEQFF

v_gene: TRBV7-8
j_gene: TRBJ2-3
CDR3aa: CASSSDRGSRNTQYF

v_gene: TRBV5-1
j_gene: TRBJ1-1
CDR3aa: CASSLSGTNFRTEAFF

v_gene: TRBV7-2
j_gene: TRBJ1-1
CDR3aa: CASSLGAGAGNTEAFF

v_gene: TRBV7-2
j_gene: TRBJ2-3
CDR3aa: CASSLMGLAVSTDTQYF